This entry lists 17 T cell receptor beta chains sequenced from one sample in a study of T cell repertoires in cytomegalovirus infection. TCRdb itself ran the reads through MiXCR, one entry per CDR3 protein. The sample has some 150,000 distinct CDR3 sequences, 5.5% to 7% seen once. Input material: PBMCs. The receptors derive from a human donor in good health (CMV status not recorded). Some clones in this sample may be carry-over from other donors' samples.

This clonotype came up many times. V is TRBV7-9 and J is TRBJ2-5; D is possibly TRBD2 (5 bases). Germline CDR1 SEHNR, CDR2 FQNEAQ (reference sequence). This CDR3 is 16 amino acids long. Trimming took off 1 base at V and 2 bases at J, with 14 bases between the two ends. The CDR3 spells CASSLVKLGDQETQYF. CDR3 nucleotide sequence: TGTGCCAGCAGCTTAGTAAAGTTGGGAGATCAAGAGACCCAGTACTTC.

This clonotype was seen repeatedly, ten times or more. This chain connects TRBV7-8 to TRBJ2-2; 7 bases match TRBD1. CDR1 and CDR2 from the germline V gene are SGHVS and FQNEAQ. Trimming cost V 7 bases and J 2 bases; bases outside gene matches: 10. The CDR3 sequence is 16 residues long. The CDR3 nucleotides read TGTGCCAGCACCACCGCCGGGACAGATAACACCGGGGAGCTGTTTTTT. Amino acid sequence: CASTTAGTDNTGELFF.

There are many counts of this clonotype. This chain links TRBV7-8 with TRBJ1-5; no firm D call. The ends were cut back, 3 bases at V and 0 bases at J, with 12 bases in the middle. The length of the CDR3 is 16 residues. CDR1 is SGHVS and CDR2 is FQNEAQ in the germline V gene. CDR3 residues: CASSLGRGVSNQPQHF. The CDR3 DNA reads as TGTGCCAGCAGCTTGGGCCGGGGAGTTAGCAATCAGCCCCAGCATTTT.

In this sample, this clonotype turned up many times. The CDR3 protein is CASSGTRREQFF. The DNA for the CDR3 is TGTGCCAGCAGTGGCACACGAAGGGAGCAGTTCTTC. The chain combines TRBV28 with TRBJ2-1; D unclear. CDR3 size: 12 residues. V gave up 5 bases and J gave up 10 bases, with 12 bases separating them. Germline CDR1 and CDR2: MDHEN and SYDVKM.

The rearrangement joins TRBV3-1 to TRBJ1-2; a possible D gene is TRBD1 (6 bases). The CDR3 has 12 residues. V was pared by 3 bases and J by 10 bases, with 12 bases between. Germline V gene sequence: CDR1 LGHDT, CDR2 YNNKEL (reference sequence). The CDR3 protein is CASSQPGQYYTF. The DNA of the CDR3 is TGTGCCAGCAGCCAGCCTGGACAGTACTACACCTTC.

There are many counts of this clonotype. The V call is TRBV11-2, the J call TRBJ1-1; 10 nucleotides match TRBD1. Germline CDR1 and CDR2: SGHAT and FQNNGV. The CDR3 is made up of 15 amino acids. Unmatched junction bases numbered 5, after V lost 3 bases and J lost 4 bases. The CDR3 sequence is CASSFGTGVSTEAFF. As DNA, the CDR3 is TGTGCCAGCAGCTTCGGGACAGGGGTTAGCACTGAAGCTTTCTTT. The full variable domain, with the rest looked up from reference TRBV11-2 and TRBJ1-1, is EAGVAQSPRYKIIEKRQSVAFWCNPISGHATLYWYQQILGQGPKLLIQFQNNGVVDDSQLPKDRFSAERLKGVDSTLKIQPAKLEDSAVYLCASSFGTGVSTEAFFGQGTRLTVV.

This chain uses TRBV9 with TRBJ1-6; D unresolved. The V gene's germline CDR1 is SGDLS and CDR2 YYNGEE. This CDR3 has 14 residues. Trimming removed 4 bases at V and 6 bases at J, with 11 bases between. The CDR3 DNA reads TGTGCCAGCAGCATGGTAAACGGTAATTCACCCCTCCACTTT. This sequence encodes CASSMVNGNSPLHF.

Many counts were recorded for this clonotype. This rearrangement joins TRBV19 to TRBJ2-3, with a tentative D call TRBD2 (5 bases). The germline CDR1 and CDR2 sequences are LNHDA and SQIVND (reference sequence). V was shortened by 6 bases and J by 0 bases, with 13 bases between the two germline ends. This CDR3 comprises 15 residues. CDR3 nucleotide sequence: TGTGCCAGTAGAGCCCGGCGGACTAGCACAGATACGCAGTATTTT. It encodes CASRARRTSTDTQYF.

This clonotype was observed at least ten times. This chain connects TRBV5-6 to TRBJ1-1, with D tentatively TRBD1 (5 bases). V lost 4 bases to trimming and J lost 1 base, with 8 bases between them. CDR3 length: 13 amino acids. The germline CDR1 and CDR2 sequences are SGHDT and YYEEEE. CDR3 DNA sequence: TGTGCCAGCAGCCCAGGGCCGAACACTGAAGCTTTCTTT. This sequence encodes CASSPGPNTEAFF.

In its sample, this clonotype was seen many times. The chain uses TRBV7-2 and TRBJ1-2, with D maybe TRBD1 (5 bases). This CDR3 comprises 16 residues. From germline, CDR1 is SGHTA and CDR2 FQGNSA. V gave up 1 base and J gave up 0 bases, with 12 bases separating them. CDR3: CASSLGGGATNYGYTF. CDR3 coding DNA: TGTGCCAGCAGCTTAGGAGGCGGGGCAACTAACTATGGCTACACCTTC. Variable domain in full (rest from reference TRBV7-2 and TRBJ1-2): GAGVSQSPSNKVTEKGKDVELRCDPISGHTALYWYRQSLGQGLEFLIYFQGNSAPDKSGLPSDRFSAERTGGSVSTLTIQRTQQEDSAVYLCASSLGGGATNYGYTFGSGTRLTVV.

This clonotype was counted between two and nine times. The DNA of the CDR3 is TGTGCCAGCAGCTTAGGGGGGCTAGCGGGGGTCCTCCAAGAGACCCAGTACTTC. This gives the protein CASSLGGLAGVLQETQYF. The chain employs TRBV13 and TRBJ2-5, with TRBD2 identical over 10 bases. The CDR3 totals 18 residues. V was pared by 0 bases and J by 1 base, with 8 bases of the junction left unmatched. Germline V lookup: CDR1 PRHDT, CDR2 FYEKMQ (reference sequence).

Many counts were recorded for this clonotype. This chain uses TRBV20-1 with TRBJ2-7; D is possibly TRBD2 (5 bases). This CDR3 comprises 10 residues. Germline V lookup: CDR1 DFQATT, CDR2 SNEGSKA (reference sequence). Here the CDR3 DNA reads TGCAGCTTCGGGGTTCTAGAGCAGTACTTC. Translating it yields CSFGVLEQYF.

This clonotype was found many times. The chain uses TRBV3-1 and TRBJ2-7; TRBD1 matches at 8 bases. After removal of 1 base from V and 6 bases from J, the junction contained 11 bases not matched to a gene. The CDR3 has 16 residues. Germline assignment: CDR1 LGHDT and CDR2 YNNKEL (reference sequence). In DNA form, the CDR3 reads TGTGCCAGCAGCCAAGGATGGACAGGGTGGTGGGTCGAGCAGTACTTC. Amino acid sequence: CASSQGWTGWWVEQYF.

The rearrangement uses TRBV20-1 and TRBJ1-1; possibly TRBD1 for D (5 bases). CDR3 length equals 12 residues. V shed 4 bases and J shed 3 bases, with 9 bases lying between them. The germline V gene encodes CDR1 DFQATT and CDR2 SNEGSKA (reference sequence). The CDR3 sequence: CSATWGYTEAFF. As DNA, the CDR3 is TGCAGTGCTACTTGGGGGTACACTGAAGCTTTCTTT.

This clonotype was seen ten or more times. This chain connects TRBV12-3 or TRBV12-4 to TRBJ1-6; D might be TRBD1 (5 bases). The CDR3 length is 19 residues. Trimming removed 7 bases at V and 11 bases at J, with 33 bases between. The CDR3 here is CASTTKDGAILPGQTPLHF. The CDR3 DNA reads as TGTGCCAGCACGACCAAAGACGGGGCCATTCTTCCGGGGCAGACACCCCTCCACTTT.

This clonotype came up many times. This sequence joins TRBV4-2 and TRBJ1-2, with D maybe TRBD1 (6 bases). V was shortened by 1 base and J by 4 bases, with 10 bases between the two germline ends. The CDR3 extends over 14 amino acids. CDR1 is LGHNA, CDR2 YNFKEQ, per germline. This CDR3 reads CASSQAGTTYGYTF. CDR3 nucleotides: TGTGCCAGCAGCCAAGCCGGGACAACCTATGGCTACACCTTC.

In this sample, this clonotype turned up many times. This sequence joins TRBV28 and TRBJ1-2, with no clear D. The CDR3 contains 17 residues. The germline V and J ends were trimmed by 1 base and 0 bases, with 15 bases remaining between them. The V gene's germline CDR1 is MDHEN and CDR2 SYDVKM. The CDR3 spells CASSLSKSGGANYGYTF. CDR3 DNA sequence: TGTGCCAGCAGTTTATCTAAGAGTGGCGGAGCTAACTATGGCTACACCTTC.